The entry below describes one T cell receptor beta chain. CDR3 length: 12 amino acids. Trimming left V 7 bases short and J 0 bases short, with 4 bases between. These data come from a study of blood T cell repertoires in COVID-19. Study as a whole: Samples representing acute and convalescent COVID-19 were sourced from the United States, Italy and Spain.

The assay was immunoSEQ multiplex PCR, and TCRdb's table has in-frame clones only and misses some. The sample yields hundreds of thousands of clones, 80% to 90% seen once. Sequenced sample: PBMCs or T cells enriched from blood (not recorded which). V and J are TRBV12-3 or TRBV12-4 and TRBJ1-5, with D unclear. The sequence was obtained from a woman aged 18-29 years who had recovered from COVID-19. The CDR3, as DNA: TGTGCCAGCACCGTTAGCAATCAGCCCCAGCATTTT. Protein sequence: CASTVSNQPQHF.